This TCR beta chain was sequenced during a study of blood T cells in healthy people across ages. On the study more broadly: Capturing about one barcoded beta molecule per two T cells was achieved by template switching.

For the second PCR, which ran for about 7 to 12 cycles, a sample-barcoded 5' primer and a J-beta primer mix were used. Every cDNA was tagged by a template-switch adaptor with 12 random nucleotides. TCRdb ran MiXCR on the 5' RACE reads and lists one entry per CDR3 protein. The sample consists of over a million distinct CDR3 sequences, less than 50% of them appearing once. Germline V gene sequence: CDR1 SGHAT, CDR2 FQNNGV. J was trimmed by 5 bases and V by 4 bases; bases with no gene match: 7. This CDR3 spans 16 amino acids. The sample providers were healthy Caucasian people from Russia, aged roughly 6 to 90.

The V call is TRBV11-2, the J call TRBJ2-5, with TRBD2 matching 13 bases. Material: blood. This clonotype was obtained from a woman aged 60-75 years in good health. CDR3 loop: CASSSGLAGVAETQYF. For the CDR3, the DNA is TGTGCCAGCAGCTCCGGACTAGCGGGAGTGGCGGAGACCCAGTACTTC.